This T cell receptor beta chain was retrieved from a study of cytomegalovirus exposure and HLA in healthy donors. PCR amplification relied on 60 Vbeta primers (plus 13 Jbeta primers). Sequencing was performed with immunoSEQ multiplex PCR; in TCRdb, only in-frame clones are kept and a portion is missing. The sample holds about 120,000 clones, about 80% seen once. About this clone: Its antigen remains unknown.

General study points: The authors confirmed in vitro that three CMV-associated chains were specific for CMV antigens. A likely sequencing artifact accounted for one observed cluster of highly shared sequence variants.

This CDR3 has 16 residues. Trimming took off 3 bases at V and 5 bases at J, with 20 bases between the two ends. Germline CDR1 SGHTS, CDR2 YDEGEE. The specimen was PBMCs. The chain employs TRBV5-8 and TRBJ1-2, with D unclear. The clonotype originates from a man in his late teens or twenties in good health and CMV-seronegative. The CDR3 DNA reads as TGTGCCAGCAGCTCATATGGGAGAGGCCTCGGGTATGGCTACACCTTC. Translation gives CASSSYGRGLGYGYTF.